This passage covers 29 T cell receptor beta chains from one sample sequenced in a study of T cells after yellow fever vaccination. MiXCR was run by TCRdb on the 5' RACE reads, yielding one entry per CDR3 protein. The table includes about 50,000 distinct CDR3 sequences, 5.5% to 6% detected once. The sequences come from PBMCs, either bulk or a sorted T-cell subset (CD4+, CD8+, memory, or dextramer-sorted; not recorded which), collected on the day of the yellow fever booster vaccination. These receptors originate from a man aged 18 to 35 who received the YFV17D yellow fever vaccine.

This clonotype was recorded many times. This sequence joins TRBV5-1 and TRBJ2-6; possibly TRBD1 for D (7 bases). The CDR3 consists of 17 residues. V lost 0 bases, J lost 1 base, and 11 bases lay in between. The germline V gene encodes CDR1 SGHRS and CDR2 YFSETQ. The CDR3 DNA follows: TGCGCCAGCAGCTTGGAACCAGGGGGGTCTGGGGCCAACGTCCTGACTTTC. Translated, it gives CASSLEPGGSGANVLTF.

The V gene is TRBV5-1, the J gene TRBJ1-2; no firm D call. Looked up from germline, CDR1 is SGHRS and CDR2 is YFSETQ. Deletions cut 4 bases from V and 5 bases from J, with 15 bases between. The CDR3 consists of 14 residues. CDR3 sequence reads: CASSPMRTAYGYTF. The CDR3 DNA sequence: TGCGCCAGCAGCCCGATGAGGACGGCATATGGCTACACCTTC.

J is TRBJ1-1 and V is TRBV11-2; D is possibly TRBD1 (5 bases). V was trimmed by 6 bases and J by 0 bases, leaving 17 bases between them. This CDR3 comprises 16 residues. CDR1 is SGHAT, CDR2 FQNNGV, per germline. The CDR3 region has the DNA TGTGCCAGCAGTCTTACCACGGGGGGAGTGAACACTGAAGCTTTCTTT. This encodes CASSLTTGGVNTEAFF. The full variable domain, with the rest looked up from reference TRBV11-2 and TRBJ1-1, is EAGVAQSPRYKIIEKRQSVAFWCNPISGHATLYWYQQILGQGPKLLIQFQNNGVVDDSQLPKDRFSAERLKGVDSTLKIQPAKLEDSAVYLCASSLTTGGVNTEAFFGQGTRLTVV.

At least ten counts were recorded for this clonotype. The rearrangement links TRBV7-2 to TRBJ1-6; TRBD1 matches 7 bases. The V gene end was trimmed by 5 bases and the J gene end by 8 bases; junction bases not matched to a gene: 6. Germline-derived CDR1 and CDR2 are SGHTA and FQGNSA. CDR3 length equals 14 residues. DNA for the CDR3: TGTGCCAGCAGCACCGGACAGGCCGATTCACCCCTCCACTTT. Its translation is CASSTGQADSPLHF.

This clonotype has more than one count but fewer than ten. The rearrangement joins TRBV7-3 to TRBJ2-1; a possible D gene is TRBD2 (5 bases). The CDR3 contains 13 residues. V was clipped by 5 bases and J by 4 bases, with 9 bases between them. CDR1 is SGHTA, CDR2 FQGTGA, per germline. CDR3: CASSHGLYNEQFF. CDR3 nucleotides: TGTGCCAGCAGCCACGGACTGTACAATGAGCAGTTCTTC.

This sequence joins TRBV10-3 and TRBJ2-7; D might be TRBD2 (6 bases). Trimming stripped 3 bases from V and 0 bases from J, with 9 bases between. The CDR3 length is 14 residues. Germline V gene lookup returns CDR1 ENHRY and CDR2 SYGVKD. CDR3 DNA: TGTGCCATCAGTGACTCGGGGGTCTCCTACGAGCAGTACGTC. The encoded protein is CAISDSGVSYEQYV.

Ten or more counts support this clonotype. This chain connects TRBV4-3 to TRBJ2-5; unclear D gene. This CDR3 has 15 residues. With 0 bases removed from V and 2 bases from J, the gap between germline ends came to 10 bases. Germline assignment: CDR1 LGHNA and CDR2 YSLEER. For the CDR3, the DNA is TGCGCCAGCAGCCAAGATTTAGTCTCGCAAGAGACCCAGTACTTC. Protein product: CASSQDLVSQETQYF.

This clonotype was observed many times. CDR3 in DNA: TGTGCCAGCAGCCACGGGACTAGCGGGGGGGCCAATGAGCAGTTCTTC. Its translation is CASSHGTSGGANEQFF. The gene calls are TRBV12-3 or TRBV12-4 and TRBJ2-1; 16 nucleotides agree with TRBD2. The J segment lost 6 bases and the V segment lost 6 bases, leaving 5 bases of the junction unmatched. The CDR3 is 16 amino acids.

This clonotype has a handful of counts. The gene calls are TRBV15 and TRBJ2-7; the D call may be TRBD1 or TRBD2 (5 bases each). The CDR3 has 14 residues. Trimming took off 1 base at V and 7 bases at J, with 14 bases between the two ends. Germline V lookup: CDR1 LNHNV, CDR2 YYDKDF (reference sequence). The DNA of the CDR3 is TGTGCCACCAGCAGAGGATCGAGGGGTTGGGAGCAGTACTTC. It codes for CATSRGSRGWEQYF.

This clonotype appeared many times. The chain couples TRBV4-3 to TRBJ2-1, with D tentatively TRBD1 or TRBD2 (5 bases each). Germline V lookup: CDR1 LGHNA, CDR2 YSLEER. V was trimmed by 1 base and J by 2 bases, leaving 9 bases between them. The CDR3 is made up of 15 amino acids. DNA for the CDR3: TGCGCCAGCAGCCAAGGGGACCGGACCTACAATGAGCAGTTCTTC. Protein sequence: CASSQGDRTYNEQFF.

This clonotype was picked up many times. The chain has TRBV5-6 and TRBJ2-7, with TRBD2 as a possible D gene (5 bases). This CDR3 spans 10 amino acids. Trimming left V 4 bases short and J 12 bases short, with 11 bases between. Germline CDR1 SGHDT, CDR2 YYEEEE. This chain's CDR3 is CASSASGGYV. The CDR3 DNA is TGTGCCAGCAGCGCCTCAGGAGGGTACGTC.

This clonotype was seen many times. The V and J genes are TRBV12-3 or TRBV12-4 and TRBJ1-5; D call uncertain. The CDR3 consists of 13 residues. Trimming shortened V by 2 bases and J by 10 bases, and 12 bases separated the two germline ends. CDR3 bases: TGTGCCAGCAGTTTATCGGTGGTGGAACCCCAGCATTTT. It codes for CASSLSVVEPQHF.

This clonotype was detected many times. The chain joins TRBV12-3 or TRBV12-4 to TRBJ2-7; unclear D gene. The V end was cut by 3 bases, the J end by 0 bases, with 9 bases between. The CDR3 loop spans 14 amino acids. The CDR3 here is CASSFGRSSYEQYF. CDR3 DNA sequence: TGTGCCAGCAGTTTCGGGCGATCCTCCTACGAGCAGTACTTC.

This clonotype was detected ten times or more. The CDR3 coding sequence is TGCGCCAGCAGCCCCGGGTCTAGCGGGGGGGCCGGGGCAGATACGCAGTATTTT. It translates to CASSPGSSGGAGADTQYF. The chain carries TRBV4-3 and TRBJ2-3, with 12 positions matching TRBD2. From germline, CDR1 is LGHNA and CDR2 YSLEER. This CDR3 is 18 amino acids long. The J segment lost 4 bases and the V segment lost 4 bases, leaving 12 bases of the junction unmatched.

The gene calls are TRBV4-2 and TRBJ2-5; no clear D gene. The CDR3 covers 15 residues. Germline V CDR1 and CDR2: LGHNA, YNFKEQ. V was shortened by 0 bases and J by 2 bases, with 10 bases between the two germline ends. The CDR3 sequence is CASSQDLVGQETQYF. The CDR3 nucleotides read TGTGCCAGCAGCCAAGATCTCGTGGGGCAAGAGACCCAGTACTTC.

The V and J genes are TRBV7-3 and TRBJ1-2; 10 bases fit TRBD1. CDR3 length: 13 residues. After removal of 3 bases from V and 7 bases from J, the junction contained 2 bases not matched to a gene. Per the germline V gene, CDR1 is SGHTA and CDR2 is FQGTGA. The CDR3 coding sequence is TGTGCCAGCAGCTTGGGACAGGGGATTGGCTACACCTTC. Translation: CASSLGQGIGYTF.

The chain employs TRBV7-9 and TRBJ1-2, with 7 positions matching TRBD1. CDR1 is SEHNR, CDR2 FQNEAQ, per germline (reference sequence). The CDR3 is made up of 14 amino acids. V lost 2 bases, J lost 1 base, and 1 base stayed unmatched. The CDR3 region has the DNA TGTGCCAGCAGCTTAACAGGGGTTAACTATGGCTACACCTTC. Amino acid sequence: CASSLTGVNYGYTF.

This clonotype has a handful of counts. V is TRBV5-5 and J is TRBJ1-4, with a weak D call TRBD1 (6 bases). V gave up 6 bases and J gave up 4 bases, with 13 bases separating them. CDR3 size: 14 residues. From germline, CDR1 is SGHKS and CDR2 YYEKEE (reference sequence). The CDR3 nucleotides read TGTGCCAGCAAACCGGGACAACTTAATGAAAAACTGTTTTTT. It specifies CASKPGQLNEKLFF.

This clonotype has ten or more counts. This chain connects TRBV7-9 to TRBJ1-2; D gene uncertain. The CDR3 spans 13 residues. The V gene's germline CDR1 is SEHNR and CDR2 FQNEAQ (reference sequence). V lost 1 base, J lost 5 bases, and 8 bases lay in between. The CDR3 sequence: CASSLELIYGYTF. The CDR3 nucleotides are TGTGCCAGCAGCTTAGAGCTGATTTATGGCTACACCTTC.

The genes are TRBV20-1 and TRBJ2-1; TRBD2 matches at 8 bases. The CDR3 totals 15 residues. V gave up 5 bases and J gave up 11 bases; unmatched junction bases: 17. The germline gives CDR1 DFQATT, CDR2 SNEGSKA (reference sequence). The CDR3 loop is CSAPSGGAAFSKQFF. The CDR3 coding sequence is TGCAGTGCTCCCTCGGGGGGGGCGGCTTTCAGTAAGCAGTTCTTC.

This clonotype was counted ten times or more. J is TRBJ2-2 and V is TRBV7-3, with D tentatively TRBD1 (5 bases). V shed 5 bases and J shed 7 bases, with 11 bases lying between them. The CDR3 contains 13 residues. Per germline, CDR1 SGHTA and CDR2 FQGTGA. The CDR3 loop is CASSGRVDGELFF. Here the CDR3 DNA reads TGTGCCAGCAGCGGCAGGGTTGACGGGGAGCTGTTTTTT.

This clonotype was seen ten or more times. Written as DNA, the CDR3 is TGTGCCAGCAGTTATGGGATGCACAGGGGGCCAATACTTAACACTGAAGCTTTCTTT. Protein sequence: CASSYGMHRGPILNTEAFF. The J gene is TRBJ1-1, the V gene TRBV6-6, with 9 nucleotides matching TRBD1. The V segment lost 3 bases and the J segment 2 bases; nucleotides outside the gene matches: 16. There are 19 residues in the CDR3. The germline gives CDR1 MNHNY, CDR2 SVGAGI (reference sequence).

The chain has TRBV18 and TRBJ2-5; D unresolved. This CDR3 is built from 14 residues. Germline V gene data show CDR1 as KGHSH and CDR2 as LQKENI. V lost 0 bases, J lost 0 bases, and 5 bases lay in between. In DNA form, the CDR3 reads TGTGCCAGCTCACCACCCGAGGACCAAGAGACCCAGTACTTC. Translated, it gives CASSPPEDQETQYF.

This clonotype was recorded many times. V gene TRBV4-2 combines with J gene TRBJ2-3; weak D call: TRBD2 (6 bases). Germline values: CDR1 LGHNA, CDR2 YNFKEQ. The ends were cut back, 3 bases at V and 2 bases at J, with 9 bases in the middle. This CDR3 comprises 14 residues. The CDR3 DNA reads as TGTGCCAGCAGCCACTCGGACTACACAGATACGCAGTATTTT. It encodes CASSHSDYTDTQYF.

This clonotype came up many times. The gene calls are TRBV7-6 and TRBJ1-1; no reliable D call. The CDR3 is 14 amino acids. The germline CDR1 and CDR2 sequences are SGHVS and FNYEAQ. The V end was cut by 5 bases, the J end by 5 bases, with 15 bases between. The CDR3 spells CASSPEGPDTEAFF. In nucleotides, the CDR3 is TGTGCCAGCAGCCCAGAGGGTCCCGATACTGAAGCTTTCTTT. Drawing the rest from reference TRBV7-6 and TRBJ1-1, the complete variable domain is GAGVSQSPRYKVTKRGQDVALRCDPISGHVSLYWYRQALGQGPEFLTYFNYEAQQDKSGLPNDRFSAERPEGSISTLTIQRTEQRDSAMYRCASSPEGPDTEAFFGQGTRLTVV.

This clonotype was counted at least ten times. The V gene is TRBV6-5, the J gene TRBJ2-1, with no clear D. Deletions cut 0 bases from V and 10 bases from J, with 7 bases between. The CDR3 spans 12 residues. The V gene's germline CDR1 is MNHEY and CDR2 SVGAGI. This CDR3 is CASSYSGKEQFF. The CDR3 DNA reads TGTGCCAGCAGTTACTCGGGGAAGGAGCAGTTCTTC.

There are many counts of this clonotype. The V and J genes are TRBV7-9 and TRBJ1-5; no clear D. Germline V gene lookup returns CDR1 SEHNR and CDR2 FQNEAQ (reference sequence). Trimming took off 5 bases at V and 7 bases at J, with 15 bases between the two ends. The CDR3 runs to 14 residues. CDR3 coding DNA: TGTGCCAGCAGCCCCGGGCGCCTGCCCCAGCCCCAGCATTTT. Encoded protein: CASSPGRLPQPQHF.

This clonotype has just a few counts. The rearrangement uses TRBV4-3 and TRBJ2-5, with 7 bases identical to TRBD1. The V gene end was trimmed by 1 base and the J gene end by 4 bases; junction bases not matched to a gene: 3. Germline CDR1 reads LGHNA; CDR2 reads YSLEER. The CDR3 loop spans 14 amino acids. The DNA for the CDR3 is TGCGCCAGCAGCCAAGGTACAGGGGTAGAGACCCAGTACTTC. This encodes CASSQGTGVETQYF.

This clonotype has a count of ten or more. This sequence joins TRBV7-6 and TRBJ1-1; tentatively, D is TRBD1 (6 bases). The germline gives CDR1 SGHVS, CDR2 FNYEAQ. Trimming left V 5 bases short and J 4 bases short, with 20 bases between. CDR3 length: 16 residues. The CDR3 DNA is TGTGCCAGCAGCCCTCGGGGGGGCGTCGGGATCACTGAAGCTTTCTTT. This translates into CASSPRGGVGITEAFF.